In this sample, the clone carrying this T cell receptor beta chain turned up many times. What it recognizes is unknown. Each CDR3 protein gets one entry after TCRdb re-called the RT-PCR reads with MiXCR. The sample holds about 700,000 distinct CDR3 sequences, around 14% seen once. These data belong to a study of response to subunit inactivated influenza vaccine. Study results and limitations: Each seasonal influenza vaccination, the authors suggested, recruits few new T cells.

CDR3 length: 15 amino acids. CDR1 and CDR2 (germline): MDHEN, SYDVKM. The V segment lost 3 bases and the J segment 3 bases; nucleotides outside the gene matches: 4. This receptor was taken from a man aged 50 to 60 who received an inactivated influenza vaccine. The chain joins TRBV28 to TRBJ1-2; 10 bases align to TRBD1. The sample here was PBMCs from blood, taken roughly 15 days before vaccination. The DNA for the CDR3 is TGTGCCAGCAGTTTTCCGGGACAGGGGCACTATGGCTACACCTTC. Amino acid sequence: CASSFPGQGHYGYTF.